One sample yielded the 8 T cell receptor beta chains listed below, sequenced in a study of blood T cell repertoires in COVID-19. The data were produced by immunoSEQ multiplex PCR, yet TCRdb's version contains in-frame clones alone and is incomplete. The repertoire holds fewer than 350,000 clones, roughly 87% seen once, with roughly 9.1% in the top ten. Input material: peripheral blood. The receptors were gathered from a man aged 18 to 30 with active or convalescent COVID-19.

The chain uses TRBV4-1 and TRBJ2-7; no reliable D call. The CDR3 runs to 13 residues. Looked up from germline, CDR1 is MGHRA and CDR2 is YSYEKL. Between the trimmed V and J ends, which lost 4 bases and 3 bases, there was a span of 10 bases. CDR3 bases: TGCGCCAGCAGCCCGCAACCAGACTACGAGCAGTACTTC. Residues: CASSPQPDYEQYF.

V usage is TRBV19 and J usage is TRBJ1-5; tentative D call: TRBD1 (5 bases). Trimming cost V 6 bases and J 0 bases, with 15 bases left between them. Germline lookup yields CDR1 LNHDA and CDR2 SQIVND (reference sequence). The CDR3 contains 16 residues. The CDR3 spells CASSRKGDYSNQPQHF. The DNA of the CDR3 is TGTGCCAGTAGCAGGAAAGGGGATTATAGCAATCAGCCCCAGCATTTT.

The chain has TRBV3-1 (or the pseudogene TRBV3-2) and TRBJ2-7, with D uncertain. From germline, CDR1 is LGHDT and CDR2 YNNKEL (reference sequence). The germline V and J ends were trimmed by 1 base and 0 bases, with 10 bases remaining between them. The CDR3 contains 15 residues. CDR3 DNA: TGTGCCAGCAGCCAAGGAGTGGAGAGCTCCTACGAGCAGTACTTC. Residues: CASSQGVESSYEQYF.

The rearrangement joins TRBV6-2 or TRBV6-3 to TRBJ2-3, with 9 bases identical to TRBD2. The junction had 2 bases not matched to a gene; V was cut back by 1 base and J by 0 bases. The CDR3 contains 16 residues. In germline, CDR1 is MNHEY, CDR2 SVGEGT. The CDR3 nucleotides read TGTGCCAGCAGTTACTACCTAGCGGGGAGCACAGATACGCAGTATTTT. This sequence encodes CASSYYLAGSTDTQYF.

The V call is TRBV5-1, the J call TRBJ2-5; possible D gene TRBD2, 5 bases. Trimming left V 0 bases short and J 7 bases short, with 10 bases between. This CDR3 comprises 13 residues. In germline, CDR1 is SGHRS, CDR2 YFSETQ. The CDR3 is CASSLVLEGTQYF. CDR3 sequence (DNA): TGCGCCAGCAGCTTGGTTCTAGAGGGGACCCAGTACTTC.

The J gene is TRBJ1-1, the V gene TRBV27, with TRBD1 as a possible D gene (6 bases). The length of the CDR3 is 15 residues. Germline V gene lookup returns CDR1 MNHEY and CDR2 SMNVEV (reference sequence). The V end was cut by 6 bases, the J end by 6 bases, with 20 bases between. The CDR3 DNA sequence: TGTGCCAGCAGGCTCGATTGGGGGCCGGTGTCTGAAGCTTTCTTT. It specifies CASRLDWGPVSEAFF.

CDR3 sequence: CASSTRGVGTEAFF. CDR3 DNA sequence: TGTGCCAGCAGCACCAGGGGGGTTGGTACTGAAGCTTTCTTT. V usage is TRBV13 and J usage is TRBJ1-1, with 7 bases lining up with TRBD1. This CDR3 has 14 amino acids. Germline CDR1 and CDR2: PRHDT and FYEKMQ (reference sequence). With 5 bases clipped from V and 5 bases from J, the junction kept 8 bases outside the gene matches. Combining the CDR3 with reference TRBV13 and TRBJ1-1 gives the whole variable domain AAGVIQSPRHLIKEKRETATLKCYPIPRHDTVYWYQQGPGQDPQFLISFYEKMQSDKGSIPDRFSAQQFSDYHSELNMSSLELGDSALYFCASSTRGVGTEAFFGQGTRLTVV.

The CDR3 is CASRPRGKDEAFF. The CDR3 DNA sequence: TGTGCCAGCAGGCCCAGGGGGAAAGATGAAGCTTTCTTT. The chain employs TRBV25-1 and TRBJ1-1; 7 positions agree with TRBD1. The CDR3 covers 13 residues. Losses at the gene ends were 6 bases for V and 7 bases for J; bases not matched to a gene: 8. The germline V gene has CDR1 MGHDK and CDR2 SYGVNS.